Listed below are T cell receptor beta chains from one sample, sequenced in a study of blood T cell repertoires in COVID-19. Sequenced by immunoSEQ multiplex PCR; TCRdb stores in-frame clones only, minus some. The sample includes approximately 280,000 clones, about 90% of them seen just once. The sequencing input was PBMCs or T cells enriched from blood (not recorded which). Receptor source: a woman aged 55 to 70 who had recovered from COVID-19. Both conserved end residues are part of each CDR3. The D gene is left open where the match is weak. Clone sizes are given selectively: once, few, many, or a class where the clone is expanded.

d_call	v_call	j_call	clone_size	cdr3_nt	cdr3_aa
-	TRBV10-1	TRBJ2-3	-	TGCGCCAGCAGTGACTTTCCGGGCACAGATACGCAGTATTTT	CASSDFPGTDTQYF
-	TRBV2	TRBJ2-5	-	TGTGCCAGCAGTGAAGTCAGAGGGCCGGGTGTGGAGACCCAGTACTTC	CASSEVRGPGVETQYF
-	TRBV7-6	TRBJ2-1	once	TGTGCCAGCAGCTCGACCGGAGGGAATGAGCAGTTCTTC	CASSSTGGNEQFF
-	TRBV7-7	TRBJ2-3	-	TGTGCTAGCAGCCCTACAGGAGATACGCAGTATTTT	CASSPTGDTQYF
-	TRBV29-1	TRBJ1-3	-	TGCAGCGTACACATCTCTGGAAACACCATATATTTT	CSVHISGNTIYF
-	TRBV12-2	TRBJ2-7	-	TGTGCAAGTCGTCACGGCTCATATAGAGGGACTGGGTACGAGCAGTACTTC	CASRHGSYRGTGYEQYF
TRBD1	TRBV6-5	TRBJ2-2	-	TGTGCCAGCATACAGGGGGCGGCCGGGGAGCTGTTTTTT	CASIQGAAGELFF
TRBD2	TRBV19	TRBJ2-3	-	TGTGCCAGTAGCACCTCAGCGGGAGACACAGATACGCAGTATTTT	CASSTSAGDTDTQYF
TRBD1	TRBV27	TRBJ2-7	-	TGTGCCAGCAGTCGACAGGGGGGCTACGAGCAGTACTTC	CASSRQGGYEQYF
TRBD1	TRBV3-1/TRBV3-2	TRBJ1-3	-	TGTGCCAGCAGCCCTGGGACAGGGTATGGAAACACCATATATTTT	CASSPGTGYGNTIYF
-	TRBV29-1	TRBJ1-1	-	TGCAGCGTCCGCCAACAAATTTCTTCTTCCTCTGAAGCTTTCTTT	CSVRQQISSSSEAFF
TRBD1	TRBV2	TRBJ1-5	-	TGTGCCAGCACCGTGGACAGGGGGCAGCCCCAGCATTTT	CASTVDRGQPQHF
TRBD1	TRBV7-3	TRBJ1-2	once	TGTGCCAGCAGCGAACAGGGGGCGTATGGCTACACCTTC	CASSEQGAYGYTF
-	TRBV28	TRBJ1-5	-	TGTGCCAGTCCCAAGGCGGACTCCTATAGCAATCAGCCCCAGCATTTT	CASPKADSYSNQPQHF
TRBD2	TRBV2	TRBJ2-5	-	TGTGCCAGCAGGTTAATAGCGGGCTGGGAGACCCAGTACTTC	CASRLIAGWETQYF
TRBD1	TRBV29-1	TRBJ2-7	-	TGCAGCGTTCAGAGGGGGCTGCACGAGCAGTACTTC	CSVQRGLHEQYF
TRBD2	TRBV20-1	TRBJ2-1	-	TGCAGTGCTTCGACTAGCCATGAGCAGTTCTTC	CSASTSHEQFF
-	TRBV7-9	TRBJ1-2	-	TGTGCCAGCAGCTTAGGGGAGGGGAACTATGGCTACACCTTC	CASSLGEGNYGYTF
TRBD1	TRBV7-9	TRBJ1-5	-	TGTGCCAGCAGCCCAGGGGGTGATAGCAATCAGCCCCAGCATTTT	CASSPGGDSNQPQHF
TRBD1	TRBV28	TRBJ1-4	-	TGTGCCAGCAGTTCGGGACAGTTTAATGAAAAACTGTTTTTT	CASSSGQFNEKLFF
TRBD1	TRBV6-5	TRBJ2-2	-	TGTGCCAGCAGTTACCAACAGGGGGCCGGGGAGCTGTTTTTT	CASSYQQGAGELFF
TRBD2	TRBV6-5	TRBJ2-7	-	TGTGCCACCAAGTCTAGCGGGAGGGCCTACGAGCAGTACTTC	CATKSSGRAYEQYF
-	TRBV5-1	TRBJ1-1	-	TGCGCCAGCAGCTCGGGGAGTTCGGCGAATACTGAAGCTTTCTTT	CASSSGSSANTEAFF
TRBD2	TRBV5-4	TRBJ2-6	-	TGTGCCAGCAGCCCGCGGGGGGTTTCTGGGGTACACTCTGGGGCCAACGTCCTGACTTTC	CASSPRGVSGVHSGANVLTF
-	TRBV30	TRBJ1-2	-	TGTGCCTGGACGACGAACACAGCTGGCTACACCTTC	CAWTTNTAGYTF
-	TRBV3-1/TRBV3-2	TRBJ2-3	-	TGTGCCAGCAGCCAAGATTGGGGCCGAAGTACGCAGTATTTT	CASSQDWGRSTQYF
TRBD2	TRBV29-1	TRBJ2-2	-	TGCAGCGTTTCAAAGTCTTGGTTGACTAGCGGGGGGACCGGGGAGCTGTTTTTT	CSVSKSWLTSGGTGELFF
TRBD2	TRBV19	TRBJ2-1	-	TGTGCCAGTAGTAGCCAGACTAGCGGGAGCTACAATGAGCAGTTCTTC	CASSSQTSGSYNEQFF
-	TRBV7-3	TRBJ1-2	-	TGTGCCAGCAGCCCCGACCGTCAGGGCTATGGCTACACCTTC	CASSPDRQGYGYTF
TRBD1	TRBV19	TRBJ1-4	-	TGTGCCAGTCAAGGGGACAGAGTGAATGAAAAACTGTTTTTT	CASQGDRVNEKLFF
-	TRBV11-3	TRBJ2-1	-	TGTGCCAGCGCCTTAGCCCTCAATGAGCAGTTCTTC	CASALALNEQFF
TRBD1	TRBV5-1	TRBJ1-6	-	TGCGCCAGCAGCCCGACAGGGGTAGATAATTCACCCCTCCACTTT	CASSPTGVDNSPLHF
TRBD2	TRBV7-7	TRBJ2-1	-	TGTGCTAGCAGCTTAGGGAGGGCGGGTGAGCAGTTCTTC	CASSLGRAGEQFF
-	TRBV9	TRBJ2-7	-	TGTGCCAGCAGCGTAGGTTTGGAGACCGTCTCCTACGAGCAGTACTTC	CASSVGLETVSYEQYF
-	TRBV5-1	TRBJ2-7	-	TGCGCCAGCAGCCCGGGTCTATACGAGCAGTACTTC	CASSPGLYEQYF
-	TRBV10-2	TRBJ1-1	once	TGCGCCAGCAGCGGGGGTCGAAACACTGAAGCTTTCTTT	CASSGGRNTEAFF
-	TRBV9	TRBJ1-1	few	TGTGCCAGCAGCGTAGAACAGGGCTTATACACTGAAGCTTTCTTT	CASSVEQGLYTEAFF
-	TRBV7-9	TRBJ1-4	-	TGTGCCAGCAGTGGGGGCCTAGTGGGTGAAAAACTGTTTTTT	CASSGGLVGEKLFF
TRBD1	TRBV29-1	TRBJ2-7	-	TGCAGCGTTGAAGATCGGTCTGGGGGACAGGGGATCGACGAGCAGTACTTC	CSVEDRSGGQGIDEQYF
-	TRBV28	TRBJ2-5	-	TGTGCCAGCGGAACAGTACAAGAGACCCAGTACTTC	CASGTVQETQYF
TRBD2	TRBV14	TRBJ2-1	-	TGTGCCAGCAGCCGCCCCGGGGAGGGGTACAATGAGCAGTTCTTC	CASSRPGEGYNEQFF
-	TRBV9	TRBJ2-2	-	TGTGCCAGCGGCAGGGCCCTATCAAACACCGGGGAGCTGTTTTTT	CASGRALSNTGELFF
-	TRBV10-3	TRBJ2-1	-	TGTGCCATCAGTGATCGAGACGGCGGCAATGAGCAGTTCTTC	CAISDRDGGNEQFF
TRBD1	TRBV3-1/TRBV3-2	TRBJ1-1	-	TGTGCCAGCAGCTCGGACCGGGACAGAGAAGCTTTCTTT	CASSSDRDREAFF
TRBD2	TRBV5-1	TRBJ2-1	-	TGCGCCAGCAGCCTAACGGGACTAGCGGGAGGTTCCCCGAATGAGCAGTTCTTC	CASSLTGLAGGSPNEQFF
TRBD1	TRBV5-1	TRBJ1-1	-	TGCGCCAGCAGCGACCGGGACAGGCTTCCGAACACTGAAGCTTTCTTT	CASSDRDRLPNTEAFF
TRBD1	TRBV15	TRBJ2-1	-	TGTGCCACCAGCAGAGGGAGACAGGGTTGGTCCTACAATGAGCAGTTCTTC	CATSRGRQGWSYNEQFF
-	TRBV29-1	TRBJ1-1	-	TGCAGCGTTGTTCTTACAGCGAACACTGAAGCTTTCTTT	CSVVLTANTEAFF
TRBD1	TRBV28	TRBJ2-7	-	TGTGCCAGCAGTTTTCTTACAGGGGGCCGTTACGAGCAGTACTTC	CASSFLTGGRYEQYF
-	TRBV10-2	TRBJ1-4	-	TGCGCCAGCAGTGAGCCGGGGACCGCCAAAGGGGGTGAAAAACTGTTTTTT	CASSEPGTAKGGEKLFF